The clone carrying this TCR beta chain turned up a few times. No antigen is known for it. These data come from a study of T cell clones after liver transplantation. At the level of the study: HCV positivity affected three of eight recipients; the rest lacked autoimmune or viral indications. Broader study findings: Post-transplant time points were not standardized, so conclusions are preliminary.

TCRdb's table, derived via immunoSEQ multiplex PCR, lists solely in-frame clones and lacks some. This sample has around 100,000 clones; around 80% occur once, and the top ten carry 2.5% to 3.5%. The CDR3 sequence is 15 residues long. Germline V gives CDR1 SGHTA, CDR2 FQGTGA. V dropped 5 bases and J dropped 1; count of bases not matched to a gene: 5. The input for sequencing was CD4+ T cells from blood, taken approximately 4 years after liver transplant. This clonotype originated in a human patient who received a liver transplant. These T cells may partly come from the graft donor. The V gene is TRBV7-3, the J gene TRBJ2-1; 7 bases are shared with TRBD2. CDR3 bases: TGTGCCAGCAGCCCGGGACTATCTTCCTACAATGAGCAGTTCTTC. It yields the protein CASSPGLSSYNEQFF.